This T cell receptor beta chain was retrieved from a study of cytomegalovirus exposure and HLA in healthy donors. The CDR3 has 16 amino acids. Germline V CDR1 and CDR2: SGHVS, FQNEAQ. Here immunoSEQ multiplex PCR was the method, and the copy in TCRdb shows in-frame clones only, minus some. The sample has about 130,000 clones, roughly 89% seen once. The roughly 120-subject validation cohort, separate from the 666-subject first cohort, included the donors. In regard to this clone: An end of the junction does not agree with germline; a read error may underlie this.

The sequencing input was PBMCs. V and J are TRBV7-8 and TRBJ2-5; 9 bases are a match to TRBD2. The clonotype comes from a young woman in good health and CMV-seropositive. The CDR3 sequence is CAGGGDGSLKQEAQYF. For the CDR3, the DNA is TGTGCAGGCGGGGGGGACGGGTCCCTTAAACAAGAGGCCCAGTACTTC.